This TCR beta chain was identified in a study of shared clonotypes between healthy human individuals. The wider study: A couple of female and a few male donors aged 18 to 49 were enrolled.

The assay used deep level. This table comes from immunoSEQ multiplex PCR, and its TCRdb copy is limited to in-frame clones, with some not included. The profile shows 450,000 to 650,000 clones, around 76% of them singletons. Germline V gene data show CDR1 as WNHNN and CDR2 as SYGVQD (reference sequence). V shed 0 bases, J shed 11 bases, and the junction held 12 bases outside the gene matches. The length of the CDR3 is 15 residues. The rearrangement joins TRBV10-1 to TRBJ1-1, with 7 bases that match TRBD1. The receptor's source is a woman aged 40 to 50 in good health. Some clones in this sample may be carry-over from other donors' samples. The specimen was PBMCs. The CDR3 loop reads CASSESPRDSLGAFF. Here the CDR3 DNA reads TGCGCCAGCAGTGAGTCGCCACGGGACAGCCTCGGGGCTTTCTTT.